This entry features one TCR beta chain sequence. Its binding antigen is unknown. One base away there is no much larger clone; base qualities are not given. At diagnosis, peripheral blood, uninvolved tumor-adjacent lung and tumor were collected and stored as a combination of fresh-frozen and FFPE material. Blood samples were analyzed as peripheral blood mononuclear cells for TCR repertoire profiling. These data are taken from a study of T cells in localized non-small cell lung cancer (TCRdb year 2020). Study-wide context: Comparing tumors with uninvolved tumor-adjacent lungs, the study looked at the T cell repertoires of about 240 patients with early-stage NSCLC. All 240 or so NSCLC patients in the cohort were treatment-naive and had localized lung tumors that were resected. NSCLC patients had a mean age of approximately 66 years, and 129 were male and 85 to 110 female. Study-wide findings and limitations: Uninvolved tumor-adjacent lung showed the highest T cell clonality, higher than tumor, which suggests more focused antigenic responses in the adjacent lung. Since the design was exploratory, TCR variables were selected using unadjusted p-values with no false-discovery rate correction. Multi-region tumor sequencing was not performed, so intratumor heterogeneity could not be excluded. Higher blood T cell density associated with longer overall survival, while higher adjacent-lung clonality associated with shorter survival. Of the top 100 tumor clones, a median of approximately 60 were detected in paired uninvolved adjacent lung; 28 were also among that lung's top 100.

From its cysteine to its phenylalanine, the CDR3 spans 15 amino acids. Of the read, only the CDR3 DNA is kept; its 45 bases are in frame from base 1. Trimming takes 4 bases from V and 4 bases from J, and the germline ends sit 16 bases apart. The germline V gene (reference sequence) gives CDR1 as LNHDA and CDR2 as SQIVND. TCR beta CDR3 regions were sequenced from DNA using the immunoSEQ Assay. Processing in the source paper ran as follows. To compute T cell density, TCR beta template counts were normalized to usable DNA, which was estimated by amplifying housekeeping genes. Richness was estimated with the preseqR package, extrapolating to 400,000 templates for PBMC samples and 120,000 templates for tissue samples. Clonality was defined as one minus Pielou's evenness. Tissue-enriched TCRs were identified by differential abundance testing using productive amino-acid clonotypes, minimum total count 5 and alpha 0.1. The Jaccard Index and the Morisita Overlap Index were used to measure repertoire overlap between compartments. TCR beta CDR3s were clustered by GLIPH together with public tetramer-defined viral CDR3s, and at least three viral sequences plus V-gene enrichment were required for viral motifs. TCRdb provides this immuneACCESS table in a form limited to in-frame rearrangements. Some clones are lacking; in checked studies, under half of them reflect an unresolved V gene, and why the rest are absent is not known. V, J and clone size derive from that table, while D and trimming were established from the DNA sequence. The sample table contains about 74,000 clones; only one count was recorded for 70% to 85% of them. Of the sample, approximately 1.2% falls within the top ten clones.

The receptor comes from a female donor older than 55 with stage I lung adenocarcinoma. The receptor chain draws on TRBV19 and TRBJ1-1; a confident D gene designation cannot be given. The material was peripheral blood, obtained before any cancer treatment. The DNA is TGTGCCAGTAGTACTATCTCTCGGGGTAGCACTGAAGCTTTCTTT. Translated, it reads CASSTISRGSTEAFF.